The 4 T cell receptor beta chains reported below all come from one sample, sequenced in a study of shared clonotypes between healthy human individuals. Measured with immunoSEQ multiplex PCR; TCRdb has only the in-frame clones, and not every one. The data hold about 2.5 million clones, with 85% to 95% observed a single time. What was sequenced was naive CD4+ T cells from PBMCs. Stated subset: CD45RA+ positively selected. These receptors were collected from a man aged 18 to 30 in good health. Some clones in this sample may be carry-over from other donors' samples.

The chain carries TRBV11-2 and TRBJ2-7, with 7 bases fitting TRBD2. J gave up 6 bases and V 5 bases, and 10 bases lay outside the gene matches. Per germline, CDR1 SGHAT and CDR2 FQNNGV. The CDR3 is made up of 14 amino acids. CDR3 in amino acids: CASSLSWEGSEQYF. DNA for the CDR3: TGTGCCAGCAGCCTCTCTTGGGAGGGGAGCGAGCAGTACTTC.

The CDR3 loop reads CASSFPPRLAGTKNEQFF. The CDR3 DNA sequence: TGTGCCAGCAGCTTCCCCCCCCGACTAGCGGGGACTAAGAATGAGCAGTTCTTC. The rearrangement links TRBV7-9 to TRBJ2-1; 11 bases map to TRBD2. The CDR3 has 18 residues. CDR1 and CDR2 (germline): SEHNR, FQNEAQ (reference sequence). Trimming removed 3 bases from V and 7 bases from J; junction bases left unmatched: 14.

V usage is TRBV19 and J usage is TRBJ1-1; 8 nucleotides line up with TRBD1. After removal of 6 bases from V and 9 bases from J, the junction contained 6 bases not matched to a gene. The germline V gene encodes CDR1 LNHDA and CDR2 SQIVND (reference sequence). The CDR3 runs to 12 residues. The CDR3 loop is CASSRDRTKAFF. The CDR3 DNA follows: TGTGCCAGTAGCCGGGACAGGACGAAAGCTTTCTTT. Looking up the rest from reference TRBV19 and TRBJ1-1 gives the full variable domain: DGGITQSPKYLFRKEGQNVTLSCEQNLNHDAMYWYRQDPGQGLRLIYYSQIVNDFQKGDIAEGYSVSREKKESFPLTVTSAQKNPTAFYLCASSRDRTKAFFGQGTRLTVV.

The chain joins TRBV28 to TRBJ1-2, with 7 bases lining up with TRBD1. V was pared by 6 bases and J by 7 bases, with 11 bases of the junction left unmatched. Germline-derived CDR1 and CDR2 are MDHEN and SYDVKM. This CDR3 is 14 amino acids long. The CDR3 protein is CASRREGGAGGYTF. CDR3 DNA sequence: TGTGCCAGCAGACGCGAAGGGGGCGCAGGTGGCTACACCTTC.